These T cell receptor beta chains were read from a single sample in a study of identical twins. TCRdb passed the 5' RACE reads through MiXCR, listing each CDR3 protein once. The top ten hold 2.5% to 3.5% of the sample, which has approximately 600,000 distinct CDR3 sequences, more than 9% seen once. These records were also assigned to another study, of yellow fever vaccine responses in identical twins.

Sequencing was carried out using PBMCs. These receptors all stem from a woman aged 18-30 years in good health. Both conserved end residues are part of each CDR3. The D gene is left open where the match is weak. Size is omitted from some rows. Given values are once, few, many or a class for expanded clones.

j_call | v_call | d_call | clone_size | cdr3_nt | cdr3_aa
TRBJ1-1 | TRBV3-1 | - | many | TGTGCCAGCAGCCGCACAGGACAGAACACTGAAGCTTTCTTT | CASSRTGQNTEAFF
TRBJ2-2 | TRBV6-5 | - | many | TGTGCCAGCAGTTACTCCGTTGGCACCGGGGAGCTGTTTTTT | CASSYSVGTGELFF
TRBJ2-3 | TRBV5-1 | TRBD2 | - | TGCGCCAGCAGCCTGACCCCGGCAGCGGGGGGGCAAGATACGCAGTATTTT | CASSLTPAAGGQDTQYF
TRBJ2-1 | TRBV7-2 | TRBD2 | - | TGTGCCAGCAGCTTAGCCTCCGGGACTAGCGGGAGATACAATGAGCAGTTCTTC | CASSLASGTSGRYNEQFF
TRBJ2-5 | TRBV7-9 | TRBD2 | many | TGTGCCAGCAGCAAACTAGCGGCGACCCAGTACTTC | CASSKLAATQYF
TRBJ2-5 | TRBV7-7 | - | - | TGTGCTAGCAGCTTAGCGTCCCCGCGACAGGCAACGCTTCAAGAGACCCAGTACTTC | CASSLASPRQATLQETQYF
TRBJ2-7 | TRBV7-2 | - | many | TGTGCCAGCAGCTTAACCGAGCAGTACTTC | CASSLTEQYF
TRBJ2-2 | TRBV11-1 | - | - | TGTGCCAGCAGCTTAGTTCCAGGGCCAAGGTCCGCCACCGGGGAGCTGTTTTTT | CASSLVPGPRSATGELFF
TRBJ2-3 | TRBV10-3 | - | - | TGTGCCATCAGTGATGGTATGCGGGGAAGCACAGATACGCAGTATTTT | CAISDGMRGSTDTQYF
TRBJ2-1 | TRBV20-1 | TRBD2 | few | TGCAGTGCTAGAGATTCTGCTAGCGGGAACCACAATGAGCAGTTCTTC | CSARDSASGNHNEQFF
TRBJ2-3 | TRBV5-1 | TRBD1 | - | TGCGCCAGCAGCTCAGGACAGGGTAGAGATACGCAGTATTTT | CASSSGQGRDTQYF
TRBJ2-1 | TRBV5-1 | TRBD2 | many | TGCGCCAGCAGCTTGGGGGGGACTAGCGAGGATGAGCAGTTCTTC | CASSLGGTSEDEQFF
TRBJ2-1 | TRBV2 | - | few | TGTGCCAGAGGGGTTCGCTCCTACAATGAGCAGTTCTTC | CARGVRSYNEQFF
TRBJ2-3 | TRBV6-1 | - | few | TGTGCCAGCAGTGAAGGATCGGAATCAGATACGCAGTATTTT | CASSEGSESDTQYF
TRBJ1-1 | TRBV6-4 | - | many | TGTGCCAGCAGTGAAAGTGGGGAGGGTACCGTAGCTGAAGCTTTCTTT | CASSESGEGTVAEAFF